The 22 T cell receptor beta chains listed next were all sequenced from one sample in a study of identical twins. MiXCR was run by TCRdb on the 5' RACE reads, yielding one entry per CDR3 protein. The table lists just under 650,000 distinct CDR3 sequences, about 7.6% of them singletons. This sample was shared with a second study, whose subject was yellow fever vaccine responses in identical twins.

Sequencing was done on a sample of PBMCs. Source of these receptors: a woman younger than 30 in good health.

Ten or more counts support this clonotype. The J gene is TRBJ2-7, the V gene TRBV5-1; D gene ambiguous. V lost 4 bases, J lost 2 bases, and 16 bases lay in between. The CDR3 length is 15 residues. The germline V gene encodes CDR1 SGHRS and CDR2 YFSETQ. The CDR3 spells CASSQLGWQTYEQYF. The DNA of the CDR3 is TGCGCCAGCAGCCAGCTCGGGTGGCAAACCTACGAGCAGTACTTC.

This clonotype appeared many times. The chain has TRBV20-1 and TRBJ2-5, with 10 nucleotides matching TRBD2. CDR3 length equals 15 residues. After removal of 6 bases from V and 4 bases from J, the junction contained 11 bases not matched to a gene. Looked up from germline, CDR1 is DFQATT and CDR2 is SNEGSKA (reference sequence). The CDR3 spells CSAIPSSGSSETQYF. The CDR3 DNA sequence: TGCAGTGCCATACCGTCTAGCGGGAGTTCAGAGACCCAGTACTTC.

The chain carries TRBV10-3 and TRBJ2-3, with 9 bases that match TRBD2. Germline values: CDR1 ENHRY, CDR2 SYGVKD. Trimming at V came to 8 bases and at J to 2 bases, leaving 11 bases not matched to a gene. The CDR3 runs to 16 residues. Here the CDR3 reads CAISVGLAYSTDTQYF. CDR3 DNA: TGTGCCATCTCCGTAGGACTAGCGTATTCCACAGATACGCAGTATTTT.

The genes are TRBV10-3 and TRBJ2-7; unclear D gene. Trimming removed 0 bases from V and 5 bases from J, with 8 bases in between. CDR1 is ENHRY, CDR2 SYGVKD, per germline. The CDR3 has 13 amino acids. The CDR3: CAISESPRDEQYV. The CDR3 nucleotides are TGTGCCATCAGTGAGTCTCCAAGGGACGAGCAGTACGTC.

V gene TRBV3-1 combines with J gene TRBJ2-3; D might be TRBD2 (5 bases). The CDR3 length is 16 residues. Germline assignment: CDR1 LGHDT and CDR2 YNNKEL (reference sequence). Deletions cut 1 base from V and 1 base from J, with 12 bases between. The CDR3 sequence: CASSQGAWRGTDTQYF. CDR3 bases: TGTGCCAGCAGCCAAGGGGCTTGGCGGGGCACAGATACGCAGTATTTT.

This chain uses TRBV12-5 with TRBJ2-5, with TRBD2 matching 13 bases. CDR1 and CDR2 (germline): LGHNT, FRNRAP. The CDR3 covers 17 residues. The V gene end was trimmed by 1 base and the J gene end by 2 bases; junction bases not matched to a gene: 4. CDR3 DNA: TGTGCTAGTGGTTTGGGCCCGGGACTAGCGGGACAAGAGACCCAGTACTTC. It encodes CASGLGPGLAGQETQYF.

This clonotype came up many times. The gene calls are TRBV5-1 and TRBJ2-1; TRBD1 agrees at 8 bases. The V gene end was trimmed by 7 bases and the J gene end by 0 bases; junction bases not matched to a gene: 6. CDR3 size: 15 residues. Germline V gene lookup returns CDR1 SGHRS and CDR2 YFSETQ. The CDR3 reads CASERTGSSYNEQFF. The DNA for the CDR3 is TGCGCCAGCGAACGGACAGGGAGCTCCTACAATGAGCAGTTCTTC.

In this sample, this clonotype turned up a few times. The chain carries TRBV9 and TRBJ2-3, with TRBD1 matching 10 bases. V dropped 3 bases and J dropped 6; count of bases not matched to a gene: 4. The CDR3 extends over 14 amino acids. CDR1 and CDR2 from the germline V gene are SGDLS and YYNGEE. The CDR3 DNA is TGTGCCAGCAGCGGGACAGGGGGTCGCGATACGCAGTATTTT. It specifies CASSGTGGRDTQYF.

The CDR3 bases are TGTGCCAGCAGCGCCGAGAGCGACAGGGCTAGCACAGATACGCAGTATTTT. Its translation: CASSAESDRASTDTQYF. The rearrangement joins TRBV9 to TRBJ2-3; 7 nucleotides match TRBD1. The CDR3 spans 17 residues. The germline V gene has CDR1 SGDLS and CDR2 YYNGEE. The junction had 10 bases not matched to a gene; V was cut back by 3 bases and J by 0 bases.

This clonotype was seen a few times. The gene calls are TRBV11-3 and TRBJ2-3; tentative D call: TRBD2 (6 bases). Trimming removed 3 bases at V and 4 bases at J, with 14 bases between. The length of the CDR3 is 15 residues. Germline CDR1 SGHNT, CDR2 YENEEA. The CDR3 reads CASSLRDSRADTQYF. CDR3 nucleotide sequence: TGTGCCAGCAGCTTGAGGGACTCCCGGGCAGATACGCAGTATTTT.

The CDR3 coding sequence is TGCAGTGCTATCCCCTCAGGCTATACGCAGTATTTT. Amino acids: CSAIPSGYTQYF. The chain is built from TRBV20-1 and TRBJ2-3; no definite D call. Germline loops: CDR1 DFQATT, CDR2 SNEGSKA (reference sequence). V shed 4 bases and J shed 7 bases, with 12 bases lying between them. The length of the CDR3 is 12 residues.

At least ten counts were recorded for this clonotype. The chain links TRBV14 to TRBJ1-1; a possible D gene is TRBD1 (5 bases). The V end was cut by 0 bases, the J end by 7 bases, with 15 bases between. CDR1 SGHDN and CDR2 FVKESK come from the germline V gene. This CDR3 contains 15 residues. DNA for the CDR3: TGTGCCAGCAGCCAAGATGTGGCAGGGTTGCTTGAAGCTTTCTTT. It is translated as CASSQDVAGLLEAFF.

This clonotype was found many times. The genes are TRBV11-2 and TRBJ2-7; TRBD2 aligns across 9 bases. Germline V gene sequence: CDR1 SGHAT, CDR2 FQNNGV. There are 15 residues in the CDR3. Trimming at V came to 6 bases and at J to 7 bases, leaving 13 bases not matched to a gene. The CDR3 loop is CASSQGASGAWEQYV. The CDR3 DNA reads as TGTGCCAGCAGTCAAGGTGCTAGCGGGGCGTGGGAGCAGTACGTC.

V gene TRBV5-4 combines with J gene TRBJ2-7, with 8 bases lining up with TRBD1. Per the germline V gene, CDR1 is SGHNT and CDR2 is YYREEE (reference sequence). Losses at the gene ends were 4 bases for V and 3 bases for J; bases not matched to a gene: 6. This CDR3 has 14 amino acids. CDR3 residues: CASSQGAAHYEQYF. DNA of the CDR3: TGTGCCAGCAGCCAGGGGGCGGCCCACTACGAGCAGTACTTC.

This clonotype came up a few times. In DNA, the CDR3 is TGTGCCGTACGGACTAGCAGCACCGGGGAGCTGTTTTTT. It codes for CAVRTSSTGELFF. V and J are TRBV6-1 and TRBJ2-2; 8 bases agree with TRBD2. The CDR3 runs 13 residues. In germline, CDR1 is MNHNS, CDR2 SASEGT. Trimming at V came to 11 bases and at J to 4 bases, leaving 6 bases not matched to a gene.

The gene calls are TRBV10-3 and TRBJ2-1, with no clear D. The CDR3 covers 15 residues. Germline values: CDR1 ENHRY, CDR2 SYGVKD. V was cut by 2 bases and J by 7 bases, with 15 bases left in between. CDR3 protein: CAISEGQPFWNEQFF. The CDR3, as DNA: TGTGCCATCAGTGAGGGCCAGCCCTTTTGGAATGAGCAGTTCTTC.

The genes are TRBV10-3 and TRBJ1-1, with D unclear. The CDR3 totals 12 residues. Trimming left V 4 bases short and J 7 bases short, with 10 bases between. Germline V gene data show CDR1 as ENHRY and CDR2 as SYGVKD. CDR3 amino acids: CAISGNRGEAFF. The CDR3 coding sequence is TGTGCCATCAGTGGCAACAGAGGTGAAGCTTTCTTT.

The sample holds many counts of this clonotype. This chain joins TRBV20-1 and TRBJ2-2; a possible D gene is TRBD2 (5 bases). CDR1 is DFQATT and CDR2 is SNEGSKA in the germline V gene (reference sequence). The CDR3 sequence is 17 residues long. CDR3 sequence: CSLPNPADYLYTGELFF. DNA of the CDR3: TGCTCCCTGCCTAACCCCGCCGACTATCTCTACACCGGGGAGCTGTTTTTT.

This clonotype has ten or more counts. The chain employs TRBV5-1 and TRBJ2-2; 11 bases agree with TRBD2. This CDR3 comprises 19 residues. V trimming: 3 bases; J trimming: 4 bases; junction bases outside the gene matches: 14. Germline values: CDR1 SGHRS, CDR2 YFSETQ. The CDR3 bases are TGCGCCAGCAGCTGGAACCCATCTAGCGGGAGGTTCTCCACCGGGGAGCTGTTTTTT. Translation gives CASSWNPSSGRFSTGELFF.

This clonotype was observed a handful of times. CDR3 nucleotide sequence: TGTGCCAGCGCCGGGACAGGGGGGGGCAATGAGCAGTTCTTC. Its translation is CASAGTGGGNEQFF. V is TRBV6-1 and J is TRBJ2-1; 11 bases match TRBD1. The CDR3 runs 14 residues. The germline CDR1 and CDR2 sequences are MNHNS and SASEGT. With 8 bases clipped from V and 6 bases from J, the junction kept 6 bases outside the gene matches.

The CDR3 here is CASSPNSDRSGEQYV. CDR3 coding DNA: TGTGCCAGCAGCCCAAACTCGGACAGGTCGGGCGAGCAGTACGTC. The chain couples TRBV7-9 to TRBJ2-7; 7 positions match TRBD1. With V trimmed by 5 bases and J by 6 bases, 13 bases remained unmatched. Germline loops: CDR1 SEHNR, CDR2 FQNEAQ (reference sequence). CDR3 length: 15 residues.

This clonotype was found many times. This rearrangement joins TRBV27 to TRBJ2-4; 8 bases match TRBD2. CDR3 length: 16 residues. The germline gives CDR1 MNHEY, CDR2 SMNVEV (reference sequence). Unmatched junction bases numbered 12, after V lost 7 bases and J lost 4 bases. CDR3 amino acids: CASTPTAGTRKNIQYF. The CDR3, as DNA: TGTGCCAGCACCCCGACGGCCGGGACTAGGAAAAACATTCAGTACTTC.